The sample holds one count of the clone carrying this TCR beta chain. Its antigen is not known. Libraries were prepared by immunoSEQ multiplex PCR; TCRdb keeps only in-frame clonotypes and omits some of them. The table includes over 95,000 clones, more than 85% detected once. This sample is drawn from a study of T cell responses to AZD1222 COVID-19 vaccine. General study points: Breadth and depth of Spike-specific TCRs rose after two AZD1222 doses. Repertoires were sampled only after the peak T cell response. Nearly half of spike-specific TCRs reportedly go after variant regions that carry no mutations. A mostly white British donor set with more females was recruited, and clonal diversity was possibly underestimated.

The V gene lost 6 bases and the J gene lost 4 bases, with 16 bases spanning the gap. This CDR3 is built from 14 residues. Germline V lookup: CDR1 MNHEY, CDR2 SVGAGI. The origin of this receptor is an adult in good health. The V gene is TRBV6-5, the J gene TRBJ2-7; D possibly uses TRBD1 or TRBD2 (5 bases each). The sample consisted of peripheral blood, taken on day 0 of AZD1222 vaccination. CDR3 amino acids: CASRGDLKRYEQYF. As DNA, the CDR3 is TGTGCCAGCAGGGGGGACCTAAAGCGTTACGAGCAGTACTTC.